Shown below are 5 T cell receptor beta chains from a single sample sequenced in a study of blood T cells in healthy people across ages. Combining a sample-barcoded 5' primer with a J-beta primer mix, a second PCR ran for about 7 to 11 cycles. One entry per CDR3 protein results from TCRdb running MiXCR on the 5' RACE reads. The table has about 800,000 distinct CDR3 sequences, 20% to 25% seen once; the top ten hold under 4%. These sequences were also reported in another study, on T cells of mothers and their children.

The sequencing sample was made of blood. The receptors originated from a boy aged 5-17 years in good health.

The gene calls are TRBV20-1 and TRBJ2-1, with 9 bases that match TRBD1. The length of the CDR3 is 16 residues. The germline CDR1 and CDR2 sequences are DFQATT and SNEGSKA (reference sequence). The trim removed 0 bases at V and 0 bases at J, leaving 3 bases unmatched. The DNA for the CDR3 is TGCAGTGCTAGAGATACGGACAGGGGCTCCTACAATGAGCAGTTCTTC. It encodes CSARDTDRGSYNEQFF.

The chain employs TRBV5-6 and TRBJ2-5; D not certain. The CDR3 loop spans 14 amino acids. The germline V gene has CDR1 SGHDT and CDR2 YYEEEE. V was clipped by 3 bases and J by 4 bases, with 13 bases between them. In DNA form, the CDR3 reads TGTGCCAGCAGCTCTCCCCGTGGGCCAGAGACCCAGTACTTC. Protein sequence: CASSSPRGPETQYF.

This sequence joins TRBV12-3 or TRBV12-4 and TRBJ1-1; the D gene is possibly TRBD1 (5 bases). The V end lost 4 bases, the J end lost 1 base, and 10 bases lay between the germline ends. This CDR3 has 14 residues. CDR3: CASSSGLPNTEAFF. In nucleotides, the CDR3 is TGTGCCAGCAGTTCGGGACTTCCGAACACTGAAGCTTTCTTT.

The CDR3, as DNA: TGCAGTGCTGAACCCATAAGGGGGGGCATGTACGAGCAGTACTTC. This translates into CSAEPIRGGMYEQYF. The V and J genes are TRBV20-1 and TRBJ2-7; a possible D gene is TRBD2 (7 bases). Germline assignment: CDR1 DFQATT and CDR2 SNEGSKA (reference sequence). The CDR3 loop spans 15 amino acids. V was clipped by 5 bases and J by 4 bases, with 21 bases between them.

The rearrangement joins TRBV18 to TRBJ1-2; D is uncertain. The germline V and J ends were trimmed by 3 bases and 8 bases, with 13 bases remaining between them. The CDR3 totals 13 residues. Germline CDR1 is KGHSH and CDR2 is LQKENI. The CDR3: CASSPGDNRGYTF. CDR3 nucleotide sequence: TGTGCCAGCTCACCGGGAGACAATCGGGGCTACACCTTC.